Detailed here is one T cell receptor (beta chain). As yet, its antigen is unknown. Healthy Caucasian individuals from Russia aged roughly 6 to 100 were enrolled as donors. Sample-barcoded 5' priming and a J-beta primer mix drove a second PCR of about 6 to 12 cycles. Each cDNA molecule, via a template-switch adaptor with 12 random nucleotides, was tagged. TCRdb re-derived calls from the 5' RACE reads in MiXCR, one entry per CDR3 protein. The sample yields 1.5 million to 1.9 million distinct CDR3 sequences, about 45% seen once. This record comes from a study of blood T cells in healthy people across ages. Study observations and caveats: A roughly linear fall in TCR beta diversity per million T cells was seen with increasing age.

The CDR3 spans 19 residues. Per germline, CDR1 DFQATT and CDR2 SNEGSKA (reference sequence). Trimming took off 0 bases at V and 4 bases at J, with 26 bases between the two ends. The sample was blood. The chain couples TRBV20-1 to TRBJ2-3; D perhaps matches TRBD1 (5 bases). The sequence was collected from a woman aged 18-35 years in good health. CDR3 loop: CSARDLQAVRPTPPDTQYF. The CDR3 DNA follows: TGCAGTGCTAGAGATCTACAGGCAGTAAGACCCACACCCCCAGATACGCAGTATTTT.